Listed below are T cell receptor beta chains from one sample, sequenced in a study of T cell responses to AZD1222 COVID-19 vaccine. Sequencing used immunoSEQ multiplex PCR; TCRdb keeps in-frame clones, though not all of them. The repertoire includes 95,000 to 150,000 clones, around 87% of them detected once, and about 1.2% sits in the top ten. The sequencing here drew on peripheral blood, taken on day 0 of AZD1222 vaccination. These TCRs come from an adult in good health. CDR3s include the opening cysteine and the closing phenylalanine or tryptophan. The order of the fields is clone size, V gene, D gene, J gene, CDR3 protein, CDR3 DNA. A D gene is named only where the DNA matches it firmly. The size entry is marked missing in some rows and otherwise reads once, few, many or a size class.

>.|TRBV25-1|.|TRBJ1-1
CASSVLTGSLNTEAFF
TGTGCCAGCAGTGTTCTCACGGGGAGTTTGAACACTGAAGCTTTCTTT
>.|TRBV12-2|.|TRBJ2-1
CASRIPRLAGNGYHEQFF
TGTGCAAGTCGCATCCCCCGACTAGCGGGGAATGGGTACCATGAGCAGTTCTTC
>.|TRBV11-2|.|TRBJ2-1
CASRSPPEMNEQFF
TGTGCCAGCAGGTCCCCTCCGGAGATGAATGAGCAGTTCTTC
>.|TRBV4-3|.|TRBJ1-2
CASSLSGGSNYGYTF
TGCGCCAGCAGCCTCAGCGGAGGATCTAACTATGGCTACACCTTC
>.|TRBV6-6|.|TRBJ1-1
CASSSAGGRSTEAFF
TGTGCCAGCAGTTCCGCTGGGGGGCGCAGTACTGAAGCTTTCTTT
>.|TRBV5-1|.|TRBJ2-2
CASSSGRDFSGELFF
TGCGCCAGCAGTTCAGGGCGGGATTTCTCCGGGGAGCTGTTTTTT
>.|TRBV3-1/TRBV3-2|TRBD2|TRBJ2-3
CASSPGLVRATDTQYF
TGTGCCAGCAGCCCGGGACTAGTAAGGGCCACAGATACGCAGTATTTT
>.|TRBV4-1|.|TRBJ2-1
CASSHPGTSRNEQFF
TGCGCCAGCAGCCATCCCGGGACGTCCAGGAATGAGCAGTTCTTC
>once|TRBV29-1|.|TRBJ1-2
CSVGLGRDYGYTF
TGCAGCGTTGGCCTGGGCAGAGACTATGGCTACACCTTC
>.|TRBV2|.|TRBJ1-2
CASSPLGQGYTF
TGTGCCAGCAGTCCCCTTGGGCAAGGCTACACCTTC
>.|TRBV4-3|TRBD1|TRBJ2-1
CASSQDGDRVNEQFF
TGCGCCAGCAGCCAAGATGGGGACAGGGTAAATGAGCAGTTCTTC
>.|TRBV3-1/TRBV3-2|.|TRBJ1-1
CASSQGGRGFTEAFF
TGTGCCAGCAGCCAAGGAGGCAGGGGTTTCACTGAAGCTTTCTTT
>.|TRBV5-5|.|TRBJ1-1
CASSLDSWGTEAFF
TGTGCCAGCAGCTTGGATTCGTGGGGCACTGAAGCTTTCTTT
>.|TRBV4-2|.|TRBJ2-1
CASSQWGHGPNEQFF
TGTGCCAGCAGCCAATGGGGGCATGGACCCAATGAGCAGTTCTTC
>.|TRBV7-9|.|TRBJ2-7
CASSLTSTYEQYF
TGTGCCAGCAGCTTAACTTCTACCTACGAGCAGTACTTC
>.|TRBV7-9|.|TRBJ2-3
CASSLAEAQDTQYF
TGTGCCAGCAGCTTAGCGGAGGCACAGGATACGCAGTATTTT
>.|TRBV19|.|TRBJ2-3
CASSITRAGTDTQYF
TGTGCCAGTAGTATCACGAGGGCTGGCACAGATACGCAGTATTTT
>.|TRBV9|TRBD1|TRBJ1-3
CASSSRGTGVAGNTIYF
TGTGCCAGCAGCTCGAGGGGGACAGGGGTGGCCGGAAACACCATATATTTT
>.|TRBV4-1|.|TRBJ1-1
CASSQAFGRKNTEAFF
TGCGCCAGCAGCCAAGCATTCGGACGGAAGAACACTGAAGCTTTCTTT
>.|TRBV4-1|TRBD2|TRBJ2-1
CASKQASGNYNEQFF
TGCGCCAGCAAGCAGGCTAGCGGGAATTACAATGAGCAGTTCTTC
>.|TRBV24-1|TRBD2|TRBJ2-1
CATSDFRGDSGGGYNEQFF
TGTGCCACCAGTGATTTCCGCGGAGATAGCGGGGGGGGCTACAATGAGCAGTTCTTC
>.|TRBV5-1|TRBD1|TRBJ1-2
CASSLDPRGRMGGYTF
TGCGCCAGCAGCTTGGACCCTAGGGGGCGTATGGGAGGCTACACCTTC
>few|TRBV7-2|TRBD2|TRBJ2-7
CASSPFGGASSYEQYF
TGTGCCAGCAGCCCTTTCGGGGGGGCCAGCTCCTACGAGCAGTACTTC
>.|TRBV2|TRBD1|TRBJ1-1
CASSLQGARTEAFF
TGTGCCAGCAGCTTACAGGGGGCGCGCACTGAAGCTTTCTTT
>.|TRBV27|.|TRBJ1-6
CAASGLGNSPLHF
TGTGCCGCGTCAGGGCTGGGGAATTCACCCCTCCACTTT
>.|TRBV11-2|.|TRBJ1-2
CASSLPMLRDYGYTF
TGTGCCAGCAGCTTACCCATGCTGAGGGACTATGGCTACACCTTC
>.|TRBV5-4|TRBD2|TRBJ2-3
CASSGSGGYTDTQYF
TGTGCCAGCTCGGGGAGCGGGGGATACACAGATACGCAGTATTTT
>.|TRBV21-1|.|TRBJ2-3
CARAARAGTDTQYF
TGTGCCCGAGCGGCGCGGGCTGGAACAGATACGCAGTATTTT
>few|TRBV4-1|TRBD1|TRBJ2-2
CASSQRQGATGELFF
TGCGCCAGCAGCCAACGGCAGGGGGCCACCGGGGAGCTGTTTTTT
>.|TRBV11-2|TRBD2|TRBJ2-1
CASRNSAGGLGEQFF
TGTGCCAGCAGAAACTCTGCGGGGGGGTTGGGTGAGCAGTTCTTC
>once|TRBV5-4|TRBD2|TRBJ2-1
CASSSRSGTINEQFF
TGTGCCAGCAGCTCTCGATCCGGGACTATCAATGAGCAGTTCTTC
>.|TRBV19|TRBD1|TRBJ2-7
CASSIGTGGTYEQYF
TGTGCCAGTAGTATAGGGACAGGGGGAACCTACGAGCAGTACTTC
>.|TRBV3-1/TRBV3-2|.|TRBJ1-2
CASSLGGTDGYTF
TGTGCCAGCAGCCTGGGCGGGACGGATGGCTACACCTTC
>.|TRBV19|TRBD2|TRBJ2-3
CASSLRTSGGTDTQYF
TGTGCCAGTAGTCTACGGACTAGCGGGGGCACAGATACGCAGTATTTT
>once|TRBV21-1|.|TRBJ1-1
CASSKSGLLEVGAFF
TGTGCCAGCAGCAAAAGCGGGCTCCTCGAGGTTGGAGCTTTCTTT